This TCR beta chain was obtained from a study of T cells in Graves' hyperthyroidism and ophthalmopathy. Overall study: Initial diagnosis, before any treatment, was when peripheral blood was collected. Study results and limitations: Clonotypes that were expanded in thyroid above 0.001 mostly appeared in blood too.

The source material, RNA transcripts, was used to amplify TCR beta CDR3 regions. A first-round RT-PCR of the TCR CDR3 used the HTBI primer set. TCRdb used MiXCR to reprocess the multiplex PCR reads, holding one entry per CDR3 protein. The sample holds roughly 350,000 distinct CDR3 sequences, roughly 13% seen once. This clonotype was seen many times. Its antigen is unknown. If no ophthalmopathy progression occurred within 18 months, Graves' hyperthyroidism was stable. Patients showing uncontrolled infection, other autoimmune disease, pregnancy or lactation were ineligible. The CDR3 covers 15 residues. In germline, CDR1 is PRHDT, CDR2 FYEKMQ (reference sequence). V dropped 4 bases and J dropped 10 bases, with 20 bases sitting between them.

The source is a woman under 40 with Graves' hyperthyroidism. This chain uses TRBV13 with TRBJ2-1; D is possibly TRBD2 (6 bases). The source material was blood. CDR3 DNA sequence: TGTGCCAGCAGCTCCCCCGCTCGGGCGGGAAGGGAGCAGTTCTTC. It is translated as CASSSPARAGREQFF. Variable domain in full (rest from reference TRBV13 and TRBJ2-1): AAGVIQSPRHLIKEKRETATLKCYPIPRHDTVYWYQQGPGQDPQFLISFYEKMQSDKGSIPDRFSAQQFSDYHSELNMSSLELGDSALYFCASSSPARAGREQFFGPGTRLTVL.